Below are 12 T cell receptor beta chains sequenced from a single sample in a study of T cells in localized non-small cell lung cancer. Assay: immunoSEQ multiplex PCR; the TCRdb copy retains only in-frame clones and omits some. The repertoire holds around 50,000 clones, with around 86% as singletons. The sequencing used peripheral blood, collected before any cancer treatment. These receptors all come from a female donor aged 60 or older with stage II squamous cell lung carcinoma.

This clone was counted between two and nine times. This chain connects TRBV7-9 to TRBJ2-5; D is perhaps TRBD1 or TRBD2 (7 bases each). Trimming cost V 5 bases and J 5 bases, with 21 bases left between them. Per germline, CDR1 SEHNR and CDR2 FQNEAQ (reference sequence). The CDR3 runs 16 residues. The CDR3 is CASSPTPRGGGETQYF. The CDR3, as DNA: TGTGCCAGCAGCCCGACGCCCAGGGGGGGCGGGGAGACCCAGTACTTC. Using reference TRBV7-9 and TRBJ2-5 for the parts outside the CDR3, the full variable domain is DTGVSQNPRHKITKRGQNVTFRCDPISEHNRLYWYRQTLGQGPEFLTYFQNEAQLEKSRLLSDRFSAERPKGSFSTLEIQRTEQGDSAMYLCASSPTPRGGGETQYFGPGTRLLVL.

V usage is TRBV5-4 and J usage is TRBJ1-3, with D possibly being TRBD1 (6 bases). The CDR3 runs to 16 residues. Trimming pared 4 bases from V and 1 base from J, leaving 15 bases between. The germline gives CDR1 SGHNT, CDR2 YYREEE (reference sequence). The CDR3: CASSLPGQGSGNTIYF. CDR3 DNA sequence: TGTGCCAGCAGCCTCCCGGGACAAGGTTCTGGAAACACCATATATTTT. Variable domain in full (rest from reference TRBV5-4 and TRBJ1-3): ETGVTQSPTHLIKTRGQQVTLRCSSQSGHNTVSWYQQALGQGPQFIFQYYREEENGRGNFPPRFSGLQFPNYSSELNVNALELDDSALYLCASSLPGQGSGNTIYFGEGSWLTVV.

This chain links TRBV4-2 with TRBJ1-5; D is undetermined. This CDR3 is built from 15 residues. CDR1 and CDR2 from the germline V gene are LGHNA and YNFKEQ. Trimming pared 1 base from V and 6 bases from J, leaving 13 bases between. CDR3 sequence reads: CASSQGAGNSQPQHF. CDR3 in DNA: TGTGCCAGCAGCCAAGGGGCGGGGAACAGTCAGCCCCAGCATTTT.

V usage is TRBV6-5 and J usage is TRBJ1-1; no definite D call. Trimming cost V 6 bases and J 8 bases, with 16 bases left between them. The CDR3 spans 13 residues. Per the germline V gene, CDR1 is MNHEY and CDR2 is SVGAGI. In DNA form, the CDR3 reads TGTGCCAGCAGAAACGAGGGAGGGCCCGAAGCTTTCTTT. Translation gives CASRNEGGPEAFF.

The V call is TRBV19, the J call TRBJ2-7; TRBD1 matches at 12 bases. V lost 3 bases to trimming and J lost 6 bases; unmatched junction nucleotides: 6. The CDR3 runs 15 residues. Germline assignment: CDR1 LNHDA and CDR2 SQIVND (reference sequence). CDR3 loop: CASSIRGTGGLEQYF. In DNA form, the CDR3 reads TGTGCCAGTAGTATCCGAGGGACAGGGGGCCTCGAGCAGTACTTC.

The chain uses TRBV19 and TRBJ1-2, with 7 bases lining up with TRBD1. CDR3 length: 16 residues. The V gene's germline CDR1 is LNHDA and CDR2 SQIVND (reference sequence). With V trimmed by 5 bases and J by 3 bases, 12 bases remained unmatched. The CDR3 bases are TGTGCCAGTAGTGGCGCGACAGGGATCGGTGACTATGGCTACACCTTC. It yields the protein CASSGATGIGDYGYTF. The full variable domain, its missing parts supplied by reference TRBV19 and TRBJ1-2, is DGGITQSPKYLFRKEGQNVTLSCEQNLNHDAMYWYRQDPGQGLRLIYYSQIVNDFQKGDIAEGYSVSREKKESFPLTVTSAQKNPTAFYLCASSGATGIGDYGYTFGSGTRLTVV.

Notes on this clone: This sample also contains other DNA sequences that code for the same CDR3. This chain uses TRBV9 with TRBJ1-2, with 9 nucleotides matching TRBD1. Looked up from germline, CDR1 is SGDLS and CDR2 is YYNGEE. The trim removed 4 bases at V and 2 bases at J, leaving 3 bases unmatched. CDR3 length equals 14 residues. The chain's CDR3 is CASSPGQGNYGYTF. The CDR3 DNA reads as TGTGCCAGCAGCCCGGGACAGGGAAACTATGGCTACACCTTC. The entire variable domain, with the rest obtained from reference TRBV9 and TRBJ1-2, is as follows: DSGVTQTPKHLITATGQRVTLRCSPRSGDLSVYWYQQSLDQGLQFLIQYYNGEERAKGNILERFSAQQFPDLHSELNLSSLELGDSALYFCASSPGQGNYGYTFGSGTRLTVV.

Points on this clone: Other DNA sequences within the sample encode an identical CDR3. This chain links TRBV29-1 with TRBJ1-3, with D uncertain. This CDR3 is 11 amino acids long. Looked up from germline, CDR1 is SQVTM and CDR2 is ANQGSEA. Trimming took 6 bases from V and 3 from J, leaving 6 bases between them. This CDR3 is CSVLVGNTIYF. The CDR3 DNA follows: TGCAGCGTCCTGGTTGGAAACACCATATATTTT.

The chain is built from TRBV7-2 and TRBJ2-6; 10 positions agree with TRBD1. Germline loops: CDR1 SGHTA, CDR2 FQGNSA. Germline trimming cut 3 bases from V and 0 bases from J; bases unmatched to any gene: 2. There are 17 residues in the CDR3. The CDR3 DNA reads TGTGCCAGCAGCTTGACAGGGGGCCACTCTGGGGCCAACGTCCTGACTTTC. This encodes CASSLTGGHSGANVLTF.

The chain joins TRBV7-7 to TRBJ1-5; a possible D gene is TRBD1 (5 bases). V was pared by 8 bases and J by 6 bases, with 17 bases between. The CDR3 loop spans 14 amino acids. Germline-derived CDR1 and CDR2 are SSHAT and FNYEAQ (reference sequence). This CDR3 is CASSPGPGGQPQHF. The CDR3, as DNA: TGTGCCAGCTCTCCCGGACCGGGGGGTCAGCCCCAGCATTTT.

The chain is built from TRBV6-1 and TRBJ1-1; D remains ambiguous. V was clipped by 8 bases and J by 0 bases, with 10 bases between them. This CDR3 region has 13 residues. CDR1 and CDR2 from the germline V gene are MNHNS and SASEGT. CDR3 residues: CASSRGMNTEAFF. As DNA, the CDR3 is TGTGCCAGCTCTCGCGGGATGAACACTGAAGCTTTCTTT.

The gene calls are TRBV9 and TRBJ2-5; TRBD2 agrees at 11 bases. The germline gives CDR1 SGDLS, CDR2 YYNGEE. V dropped 3 bases and J dropped 4; count of bases not matched to a gene: 5. CDR3 length: 15 residues. The CDR3 region is CASSGVAGGRETQYF. The CDR3 bases are TGTGCCAGCAGCGGAGTAGCGGGGGGGCGAGAGACCCAGTACTTC.